These 17 T cell receptor beta chains originate from one sample sequenced in a study of T-cell reconstitution after alpha-beta-depleted transplantation in children. Unique molecular identifiers tagged the TCRbeta library. TCRdb re-called the PCR reads through MiXCR, storing one row per CDR3 protein. The sample records 200,000 to 250,000 distinct CDR3 sequences, roughly a tenth being singletons. The source was PBMCs, collected before TCRalphabeta/CD19-depleted stem cell transplant. The receptors were sampled from a child less than two years old with acute myeloid leukemia, due to receive a stem cell transplant.

This clonotype appeared a few times. The chain recombines TRBV20-1 with TRBJ2-3; D remains unclear. Trimming removed 3 bases at V and 2 bases at J, with 12 bases between. The germline V gene encodes CDR1 DFQATT and CDR2 SNEGSKA (reference sequence). CDR3 length equals 14 residues. The CDR3 protein is CSASASAYTDTQYF. CDR3 nucleotides: TGCAGTGCTAGTGCCTCCGCGTACACAGATACGCAGTATTTT.

This clonotype appeared many times. This chain uses TRBV7-6 with TRBJ2-1; D perhaps matches TRBD1 (5 bases). Trimming removed 0 bases at V and 5 bases at J, with 11 bases between. The CDR3 totals 15 residues. From germline, CDR1 is SGHVS and CDR2 FNYEAQ. This CDR3 is CASSLAGQGNNEQFF. The CDR3 DNA is TGTGCCAGCAGCTTAGCAGGGCAGGGTAACAATGAGCAGTTCTTC.

This clonotype was seen only a few times. The V gene is TRBV29-1, the J gene TRBJ2-7; D is possibly TRBD2 (6 bases). V gave up 0 bases and J gave up 4 bases, with 19 bases separating them. The CDR3 runs 16 residues. Germline CDR1 reads SQVTM; CDR2 reads ANQGSEA. The CDR3 protein is CSVEDLSAAGRYEQYF. The CDR3 region has the DNA TGCAGCGTTGAAGATCTTTCGGCAGCGGGCCGATACGAGCAGTACTTC.

Written as DNA, the CDR3 is TGTGCCAGCACTAGTGGACGGGCTGAAGCTTTCTTT. It specifies CASTSGRAEAFF. This chain joins TRBV27 and TRBJ1-1; no firm D call. Per the germline V gene, CDR1 is MNHEY and CDR2 is SMNVEV (reference sequence). The V end was cut by 7 bases, the J end by 6 bases, with 12 bases between. There are 12 residues in the CDR3.

Ten or more counts support this clonotype. J is TRBJ2-4 and V is TRBV6-5; 11 positions match TRBD2. CDR1 is MNHEY, CDR2 SVGAGI, per germline. The CDR3 is made up of 15 amino acids. The junction had 2 bases not matched to a gene; V was cut back by 2 bases and J by 5 bases. The DNA of the CDR3 is TGTGCCAGCAGTTACGGGACTAGCGGACAAAACATTCAGTACTTC. Protein product: CASSYGTSGQNIQYF.

This clonotype was counted many times. The J gene is TRBJ2-7, the V gene TRBV7-2; D is possibly TRBD1 (5 bases). CDR1 SGHTA and CDR2 FQGNSA come from the germline V gene. The CDR3 runs 13 residues. Between the trimmed V and J ends, which lost 2 bases and 4 bases, there was a span of 9 bases. Written as DNA, the CDR3 is TGTGCCAGCAGCTTAAGACAGTCTTACGAGCAGTACTTC. Translated, it gives CASSLRQSYEQYF. Using reference TRBV7-2 and TRBJ2-7 for the parts outside the CDR3, the full variable domain is GAGVSQSPSNKVTEKGKDVELRCDPISGHTALYWYRQSLGQGLEFLIYFQGNSAPDKSGLPSDRFSAERTGGSVSTLTIQRTQQEDSAVYLCASSLRQSYEQYFGPGTRLTVT.

This clonotype was observed many times. The V and J genes are TRBV5-1 and TRBJ2-1; D call uncertain. The germline CDR1 and CDR2 sequences are SGHRS and YFSETQ. The V end was cut by 0 bases, the J end by 4 bases, with 5 bases between. The CDR3 has 13 amino acids. Here the CDR3 DNA reads TGCGCCAGCAGCTTGGTCCCATACAATGAGCAGTTCTTC. Its translation is CASSLVPYNEQFF.

This clonotype came up many times. The V and J genes are TRBV2 and TRBJ1-2, with D possibly TRBD1 on 6 matching bases. CDR1 SNHLY and CDR2 FYNNEI come from the germline V gene. The CDR3 spans 13 residues. With 7 bases removed from V and 4 bases from J, the gap between germline ends came to 13 bases. CDR3 amino acids: CASNPDSVYGYTF. In nucleotides, the CDR3 is TGTGCCAGCAATCCGGACAGCGTCTATGGCTACACCTTC.

This clonotype was picked up many times. The chain combines TRBV28 with TRBJ2-7; TRBD1 or TRBD2 may be the D gene (5 bases each). This CDR3 is built from 16 residues. V lost 4 bases and J lost 0, with 16 bases in between. In germline, CDR1 is MDHEN, CDR2 SYDVKM. The CDR3 sequence: CASSSMGDGSSYEQYF. The CDR3 DNA follows: TGTGCCAGCAGTTCAATGGGGGACGGTAGCTCCTACGAGCAGTACTTC.

This clonotype was found many times. The chain carries TRBV12-3 or TRBV12-4 and TRBJ1-2; 9 bases map to TRBD1. V was clipped by 3 bases and J by 3 bases; unmatched bases: 5. The CDR3 has 15 amino acids. CDR3 bases: TGTGCCAGCAGTTTGGGGGACAGGGTGTACTATGGCTACACCTTC. Translating gives CASSLGDRVYYGYTF.

This clonotype has at least ten counts. This chain joins TRBV11-3 and TRBJ2-7, with TRBD2 matching over 8 bases. Germline trimming cut 1 base from V and 4 bases from J; bases unmatched to any gene: 6. Per germline, CDR1 SGHNT and CDR2 YENEEA. The CDR3 runs to 15 residues. CDR3 coding DNA: TGTGCCAGCAGCTTAGTAGCGGGACTAGAGTACGAGCAGTACTTC. It specifies CASSLVAGLEYEQYF.

This clonotype showed up just a few times. The J gene is TRBJ2-7, the V gene TRBV18; D is undetermined. Trimming cost V 0 bases and J 2 bases, with 5 bases left between them. The CDR3 spans 13 residues. Looked up from germline, CDR1 is KGHSH and CDR2 is LQKENI. The CDR3: CASSPPSAYEQYF. The CDR3 bases are TGTGCCAGCTCACCACCAAGCGCCTACGAGCAGTACTTC.

A few counts support this clonotype. The chain links TRBV24-1 to TRBJ2-2, with a tentative D call TRBD2 (5 bases). The CDR3 has 13 residues. The ends were cut back, 4 bases at V and 5 bases at J, with 7 bases in the middle. In germline, CDR1 is KGHDR, CDR2 SFDVKD. The CDR3 nucleotides are TGTGCCACCAGTGAGAGGGCGACCGGGGAGCTGTTTTTT. It yields the protein CATSERATGELFF.

This clonotype occurred a few times. This rearrangement joins TRBV20-1 to TRBJ1-2; D gene uncertain. This CDR3 is 14 amino acids long. Per the germline V gene, CDR1 is DFQATT and CDR2 is SNEGSKA (reference sequence). Trimming shortened V by 4 bases and J by 0 bases, and 12 bases separated the two germline ends. The CDR3 is CSAKVTASNYGYTF. CDR3 coding DNA: TGCAGTGCTAAGGTGACGGCCTCTAACTATGGCTACACCTTC.

This clonotype was counted at least ten times. The chain uses TRBV20-1 and TRBJ1-4; no definite D call. CDR1 and CDR2 (germline): DFQATT, SNEGSKA (reference sequence). V dropped 3 bases and J dropped 0 bases, with 5 bases sitting between them. CDR3 length equals 13 residues. CDR3 sequence reads: CSASETTNEKLFF. The CDR3 coding sequence is TGCAGTGCTAGTGAAACAACTAATGAAAAACTGTTTTTT.

This clonotype was seen many times. The chain uses TRBV6-2 or TRBV6-3 and TRBJ2-7, with D unresolved. The CDR3 contains 15 residues. CDR1 and CDR2 from the germline V gene are MNHEY and SVGEGT. Trimming removed 7 bases from V and 3 bases from J, with 19 bases in between. CDR3 in amino acids: CASKTLGSTFYEQYF. Written as DNA, the CDR3 is TGTGCCAGCAAAACGCTGGGATCTACCTTCTACGAGCAGTACTTC.

This clonotype was observed many times. The gene calls are TRBV7-2 and TRBJ2-1, with D maybe TRBD2 (5 bases). The V gene's germline CDR1 is SGHTA and CDR2 FQGNSA. Trimming removed 5 bases from V and 6 bases from J, with 8 bases in between. The CDR3 is made up of 12 amino acids. CDR3 nucleotide sequence: TGTGCCAGCAGCGGACTCCCCAATGAGCAGTTCTTC. Its protein is CASSGLPNEQFF.